Shown below are 6 T cell receptor beta chains from a single sample sequenced in a study of yellow fever vaccine responses in identical twins. TCRdb recomputed calls from the RT-PCR reads with MiXCR, one row per CDR3 protein. The table records around 18,000 distinct CDR3 sequences, roughly two thirds of them present only once. This specimen was T cells from blood (PBMCs), unsorted or a sorted subset (not recorded which), taken before or after yellow fever vaccination (not recorded which). The receptors come from a woman under 30 who received the yellow fever vaccine.

This clonotype was seen more than once but under ten times. The chain links TRBV5-4 to TRBJ2-1, with 11 bases that match TRBD2. The V and J ends lost 4 bases and 0 bases, in that order; junction bases with no gene match: 6. Germline assignment: CDR1 SGHNT and CDR2 YYREEE (reference sequence). The CDR3 spans 17 residues. The CDR3 loop is CASSVRLAGSSYNEQFF. CDR3 sequence (DNA): TGTGCCAGCAGCGTAAGACTAGCGGGGAGCTCCTACAATGAGCAGTTCTTC.

V and J are TRBV5-1 and TRBJ1-5, with D hard to call. V lost 0 bases, J lost 2 bases, and 12 bases lay in between. The CDR3 spans 16 residues. Germline V gene lookup returns CDR1 SGHRS and CDR2 YFSETQ. CDR3 in DNA: TGCGCCAGCAGCTTGGCCCCGGGAAGGGGCAATCAGCCCCAGCATTTT. It codes for CASSLAPGRGNQPQHF.

The CDR3 bases are TGCGCCAGCAGTCCCCCGGGTGGTCGGGAGACCCAGTACTTC. It is translated as CASSPPGGRETQYF. The rearrangement links TRBV23-1 to TRBJ2-5; D gene ambiguous. TRBV23-1 is classed as an ORF, of uncertain function. The CDR3 covers 14 residues. V was trimmed by 4 bases and J by 5 bases, leaving 14 bases between them.

V and J are TRBV9 and TRBJ2-2, with TRBD1 as a possible D gene (6 bases). The CDR3 sequence is 15 residues long. Germline lookup yields CDR1 SGDLS and CDR2 YYNGEE. Trimming shortened V by 0 bases and J by 6 bases, and 12 bases separated the two germline ends. The CDR3 DNA follows: TGTGCCAGCAGCGTAGAGAACAGGGCATCCGGGGAGCTGTTTTTT. The encoded protein is CASSVENRASGELFF. Combining the CDR3 with reference TRBV9 and TRBJ2-2 gives the whole variable domain DSGVTQTPKHLITATGQRVTLRCSPRSGDLSVYWYQQSLDQGLQFLIQYYNGEERAKGNILERFSAQQFPDLHSELNLSSLELGDSALYFCASSVENRASGELFFGEGSRLTVL.

The J gene is TRBJ2-1, the V gene TRBV7-3; D not certain. The CDR3 loop spans 14 amino acids. Per the germline V gene, CDR1 is SGHTA and CDR2 is FQGTGA. Trimming pared 1 base from V and 5 bases from J, leaving 9 bases between. CDR3 DNA: TGTGCCAGCAGCTTAAGCCAGGTCAACAATGAGCAGTTCTTC. Protein: CASSLSQVNNEQFF.

This clonotype showed up just a few times. V usage is TRBV11-1 and J usage is TRBJ2-1; possibly TRBD2 for D (5 bases). This CDR3 is 16 amino acids long. V lost 8 bases and J lost 8, with 25 bases in between. Germline V gene sequence: CDR1 SGHAT, CDR2 FQDESV (reference sequence). CDR3 amino acids: CASFEQRPPGKDEQFF. CDR3 coding DNA: TGTGCCAGCTTTGAACAAAGGCCTCCCGGGAAGGATGAGCAGTTCTTC.